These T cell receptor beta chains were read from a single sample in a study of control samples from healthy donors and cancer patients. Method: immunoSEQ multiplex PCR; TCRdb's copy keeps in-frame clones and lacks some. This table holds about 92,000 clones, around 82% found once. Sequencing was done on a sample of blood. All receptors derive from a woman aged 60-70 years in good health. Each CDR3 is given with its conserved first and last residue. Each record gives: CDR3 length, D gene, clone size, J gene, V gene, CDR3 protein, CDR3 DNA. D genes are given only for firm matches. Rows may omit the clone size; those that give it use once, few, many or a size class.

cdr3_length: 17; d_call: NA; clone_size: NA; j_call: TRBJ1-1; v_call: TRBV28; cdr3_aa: CASSSILGGEMNTEAFF; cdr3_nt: TGTGCCAGCAGTTCCATCCTGGGGGGAGAGATGAACACTGAAGCTTTCTTT
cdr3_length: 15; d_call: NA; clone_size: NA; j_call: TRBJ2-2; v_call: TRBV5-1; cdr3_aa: CASTGRVTNTGELFF; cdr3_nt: TGCGCCAGCACCGGAAGGGTCACGAACACCGGGGAGCTGTTTTTT
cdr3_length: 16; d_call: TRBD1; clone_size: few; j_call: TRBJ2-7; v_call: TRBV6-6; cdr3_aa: CASSQTRDRNTYEQYF; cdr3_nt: TGTGCCAGCAGTCAGACCCGGGACAGGAACACCTACGAGCAGTACTTC
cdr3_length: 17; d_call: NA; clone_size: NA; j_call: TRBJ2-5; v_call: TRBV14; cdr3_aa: CASSQARLLRGQETQYF; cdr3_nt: TGTGCCAGCAGCCAAGCCCGCCTTCTACGCGGCCAAGAGACCCAGTACTTC
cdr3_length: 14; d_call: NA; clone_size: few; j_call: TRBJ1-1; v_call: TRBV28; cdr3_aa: CASTVGGRTTEAFF; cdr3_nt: TGTGCCAGCACCGTTGGGGGGAGGACCACTGAAGCTTTCTTT
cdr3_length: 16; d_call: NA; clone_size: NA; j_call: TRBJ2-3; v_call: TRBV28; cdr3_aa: CASFQGGFLGTDTQYF; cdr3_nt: TGTGCCAGCTTCCAGGGCGGATTCCTGGGCACAGATACGCAGTATTTT
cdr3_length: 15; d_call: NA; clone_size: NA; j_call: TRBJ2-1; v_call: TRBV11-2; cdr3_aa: CASSFSAFAYNEQFF; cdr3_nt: TGTGCCAGCAGCTTCTCTGCTTTCGCCTACAATGAGCAGTTCTTC
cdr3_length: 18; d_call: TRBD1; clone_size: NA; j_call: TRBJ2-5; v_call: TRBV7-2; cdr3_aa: CASSVRVAGTAIQETQYF; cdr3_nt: TGTGCCAGCAGCGTTAGGGTAGCCGGGACAGCCATACAAGAGACCCAGTACTTC
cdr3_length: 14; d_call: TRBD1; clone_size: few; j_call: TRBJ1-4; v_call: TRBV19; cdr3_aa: CASSPRDRGEKLFF; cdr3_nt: TGTGCCAGTAGCCCCCGGGACAGGGGTGAAAAACTGTTTTTT
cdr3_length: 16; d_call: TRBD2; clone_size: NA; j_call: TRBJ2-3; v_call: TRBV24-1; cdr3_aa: CATSGGTSSSTDTQYF; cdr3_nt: TGTGCCACCAGTGGGGGGACTAGCAGTTCCACAGATACGCAGTATTTT
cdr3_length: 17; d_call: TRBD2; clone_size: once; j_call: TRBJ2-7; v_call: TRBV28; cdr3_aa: CASSSGTSGASSYEQYF; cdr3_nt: TGTGCCAGCAGTTCAGGGACTAGCGGGGCTAGCTCCTACGAGCAGTACTTC
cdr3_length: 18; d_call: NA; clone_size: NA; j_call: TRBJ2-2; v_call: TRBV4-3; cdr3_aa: CASSQVSTQGGITGELFF; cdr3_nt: TGCGCCAGCAGCCAAGTCTCTACACAGGGAGGAATCACCGGGGAGCTGTTTTTT
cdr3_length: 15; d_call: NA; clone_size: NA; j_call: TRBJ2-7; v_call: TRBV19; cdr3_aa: CASSIWAGVTYEQYF; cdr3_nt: TGTGCCAGTAGTATTTGGGCAGGGGTGACCTACGAGCAGTACTTC
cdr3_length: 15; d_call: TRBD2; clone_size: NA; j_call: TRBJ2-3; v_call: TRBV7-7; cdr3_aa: CASSLGTSRADTQYF; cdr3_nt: TGTGCCAGCAGCTTGGGGACTAGTCGGGCAGATACGCAGTATTTT
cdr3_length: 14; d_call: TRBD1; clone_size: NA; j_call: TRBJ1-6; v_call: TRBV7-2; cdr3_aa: CASSFQGVVSPLHF; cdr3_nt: TGTGCCAGCAGCTTTCAGGGGGTAGTTTCACCCCTCCACTTT
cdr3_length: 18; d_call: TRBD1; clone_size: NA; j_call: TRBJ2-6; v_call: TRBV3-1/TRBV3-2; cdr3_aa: CASSQDFIGQGKANVLTF; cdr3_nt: TGTGCCAGCAGCCAAGATTTTATCGGACAGGGTAAGGCCAACGTCCTGACTTTC
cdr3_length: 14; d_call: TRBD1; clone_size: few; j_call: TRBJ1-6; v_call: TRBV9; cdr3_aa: CASSFDRGNSPLHF; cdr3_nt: TGTGCCAGCAGCTTCGACAGGGGTAATTCACCCCTCCACTTT
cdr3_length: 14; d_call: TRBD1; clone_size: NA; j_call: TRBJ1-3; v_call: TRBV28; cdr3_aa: CASSPGGSGNTIYF; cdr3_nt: TGTGCCAGCAGTCCAGGGGGCTCTGGAAACACCATATATTTT
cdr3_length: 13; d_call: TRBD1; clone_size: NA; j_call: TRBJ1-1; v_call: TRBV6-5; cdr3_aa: CASDDRGLSEAFF; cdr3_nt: TGTGCCAGCGATGACAGGGGGTTGTCTGAAGCTTTCTTT
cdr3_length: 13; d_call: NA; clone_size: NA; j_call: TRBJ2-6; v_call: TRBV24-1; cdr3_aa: CATSESGANVLTF; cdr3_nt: TGTGCCACCAGCGAATCTGGGGCCAACGTCCTGACTTTC
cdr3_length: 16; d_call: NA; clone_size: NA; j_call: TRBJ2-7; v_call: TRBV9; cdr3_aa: CASSVGAAGGGREQYF; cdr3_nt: TGTGCCAGCAGCGTAGGGGCCGCGGGCGGGGGCAGGGAGCAGTACTTC
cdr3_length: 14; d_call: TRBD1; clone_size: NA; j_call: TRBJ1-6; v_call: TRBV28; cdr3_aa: CASRSTGGQSPLHF; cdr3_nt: TGTGCCAGCAGGTCGACAGGGGGCCAATCACCCCTCCACTTT
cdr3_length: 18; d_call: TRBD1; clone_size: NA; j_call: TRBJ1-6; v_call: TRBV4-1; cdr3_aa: CASSRLPGQSSYNSPLHF; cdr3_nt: TGCGCCAGCAGCCGCTTACCGGGACAGAGCTCCTATAATTCACCCCTCCACTTT
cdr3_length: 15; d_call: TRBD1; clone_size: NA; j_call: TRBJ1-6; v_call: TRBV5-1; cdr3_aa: CASSETGQGGSPLHF; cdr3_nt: TGCGCCAGCAGCGAAACGGGACAGGGCGGTTCACCCCTCCACTTT
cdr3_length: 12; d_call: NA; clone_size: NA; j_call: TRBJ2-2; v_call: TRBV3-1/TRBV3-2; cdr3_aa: CASSSYTGELFF; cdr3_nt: TGTGCCAGCAGCTCCTACACCGGGGAGCTGTTTTTT
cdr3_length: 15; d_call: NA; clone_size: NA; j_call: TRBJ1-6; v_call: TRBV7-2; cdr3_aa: CASSPKTAYNSPLHF; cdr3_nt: TGTGCCAGCAGCCCGAAGACAGCCTATAATTCACCCCTCCACTTT
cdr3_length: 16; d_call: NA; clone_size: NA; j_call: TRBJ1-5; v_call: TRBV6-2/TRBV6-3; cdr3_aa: CASSYGLRGNNQPQHF; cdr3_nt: TGTGCCAGCAGTTATGGATTACGGGGCAACAATCAGCCCCAGCATTTT
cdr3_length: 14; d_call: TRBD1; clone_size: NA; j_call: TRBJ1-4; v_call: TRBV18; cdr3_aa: CASSPQGAKEKLFF; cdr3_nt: TGTGCCAGCTCACCACAGGGGGCAAAAGAAAAACTGTTTTTT
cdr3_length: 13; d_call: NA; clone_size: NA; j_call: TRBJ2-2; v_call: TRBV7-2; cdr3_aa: CASSLGSPGELFF; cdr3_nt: TGTGCCAGCAGCTTAGGATCCCCCGGGGAGCTGTTTTTT